The 11 T cell receptor beta chains below all came from one sample that was sequenced in a study of spatial heterogeneity in lung cancer. TCRdb re-derived calls from the 5' RACE reads in MiXCR, one entry per CDR3 protein. The table records more than 45,000 distinct CDR3 sequences, about 5.8% of them present only once. Stated time point: sample taken at primary tumor resection. Extraction of whole RNA from tumor, nontumor lung or frozen PBMC preceded unsorted sequencing. The specimen comprised PBMCs, sampled at surgery. The receptors stem from a male donor with early-stage non-small cell lung cancer.

Ten or more counts support this clonotype. The gene calls are TRBV7-2 and TRBJ2-1, with a possible D match to TRBD2 (5 bases). Per germline, CDR1 SGHTA and CDR2 FQGNSA. The germline V and J ends were trimmed by 5 bases and 6 bases, with 14 bases remaining between them. This CDR3 is built from 14 residues. As DNA, the CDR3 is TGTGCCAGCAGCCCCCGAAGGGAGTCCAATGAGCAGTTCTTC. It specifies CASSPRRESNEQFF.

This clonotype has at least ten counts. The J gene is TRBJ1-1, the V gene TRBV12-3 or TRBV12-4; 10 positions match TRBD1. CDR3 length: 15 residues. The ends lost 7 bases at V and 7 bases at J; junction bases unmatched: 12. In nucleotides, the CDR3 is TGTGCCAGCACCTCGACAGGGGGCGCGGTCAGTGAAGCTTTCTTT. Protein product: CASTSTGGAVSEAFF.

The table lists this clonotype with many counts. The CDR3: CASSVAAIQETQYF. CDR3 coding DNA: TGTGCCAGCAGCGTAGCAGCGATCCAAGAGACCCAGTACTTC. The chain couples TRBV9 to TRBJ2-5; D not resolved. Germline-derived CDR1 and CDR2 are SGDLS and YYNGEE. The length of the CDR3 is 14 residues. Trimming left V 0 bases short and J 1 base short, with 7 bases between.

This clonotype has at least ten counts. The rearrangement uses TRBV5-1 and TRBJ2-7; TRBD1 matches at 9 bases. After removal of 3 bases from V and 6 bases from J, the junction contained 1 base not matched to a gene. Germline-derived CDR1 and CDR2 are SGHRS and YFSETQ. The CDR3 runs 12 residues. The CDR3 here is CASSWDRVEQYF. In DNA, the CDR3 is TGCGCCAGCAGCTGGGACAGGGTCGAGCAGTACTTC.

This clonotype was observed many times. The rearrangement links TRBV5-5 to TRBJ2-2; D possibly corresponds to TRBD2 (5 bases). The CDR3 length is 17 residues. The germline V and J ends were trimmed by 6 bases and 0 bases, with 18 bases remaining between them. Per germline, CDR1 SGHKS and CDR2 YYEKEE (reference sequence). DNA for the CDR3: TGTGCCAGCACCTCGAGGTGGATGGGAGCGAACACCGGGGAGCTGTTTTTT. Its protein product is CASTSRWMGANTGELFF.

This clonotype was recorded many times. The chain is built from TRBV12-3 or TRBV12-4 and TRBJ2-7; 10 bases are shared with TRBD1. The ends lost 6 bases at V and 6 bases at J; junction bases unmatched: 5. The CDR3 spans 13 residues. DNA for the CDR3: TGTGCCAGCAGGGCCGGGACAGGGGTCGAGCAGTACTTC. It specifies CASRAGTGVEQYF.

The chain carries TRBV19 and TRBJ2-3, with 7 nucleotides matching TRBD1. This CDR3 region has 14 residues. The ends lost 4 bases at V and 5 bases at J; junction bases unmatched: 6. Per the germline V gene, CDR1 is LNHDA and CDR2 is SQIVND (reference sequence). The DNA of the CDR3 is TGTGCCAGTAGTACCAGGGGGTCCGGAGATACGCAGTATTTT. Protein: CASSTRGSGDTQYF. Full variable domain (outside the CDR3, taken from reference TRBV19 and TRBJ2-3): DGGITQSPKYLFRKEGQNVTLSCEQNLNHDAMYWYRQDPGQGLRLIYYSQIVNDFQKGDIAEGYSVSREKKESFPLTVTSAQKNPTAFYLCASSTRGSGDTQYFGPGTRLTVL.

This clonotype showed up many times. V is TRBV18 and J is TRBJ2-7; 7 nucleotides align to TRBD2. Germline loops: CDR1 KGHSH, CDR2 LQKENI. The ends lost 4 bases at V and 5 bases at J; junction bases unmatched: 17. The CDR3 extends over 17 amino acids. The CDR3 sequence: CASSLNLVGLGTDEQYF. The CDR3 coding sequence is TGTGCCAGCTCACTAAACCTGGTAGGACTAGGGACCGACGAGCAGTACTTC.

This clonotype was recorded at least ten times. This chain links TRBV7-9 with TRBJ2-3, with TRBD2 matching over 10 bases. This CDR3 region has 15 residues. Trimming at V came to 5 bases and at J to 2 bases, leaving 4 bases not matched to a gene. Germline V gene lookup returns CDR1 SEHNR and CDR2 FQNEAQ (reference sequence). In nucleotides, the CDR3 is TGTGCCAGCAGCCAACTAGCGGGAATCACAGATACGCAGTATTTT. Translated: CASSQLAGITDTQYF.

The chain recombines TRBV20-1 with TRBJ2-7; 10 nucleotides match TRBD2. The CDR3 spans 16 residues. From germline, CDR1 is DFQATT and CDR2 SNEGSKA (reference sequence). V lost 3 bases to trimming and J lost 2 bases; unmatched junction nucleotides: 10. The DNA of the CDR3 is TGCAGTGCTAGTTCCCTAGCGGGAGTCGGGACCTACGAGCAGTACTTC. Amino acids: CSASSLAGVGTYEQYF.

This clonotype has a count of ten or more. The DNA for the CDR3 is TGTGCCAGCAGCCAAGTCCAGGGGAATGGCAATCAGCCCCAGCATTTT. Translated, it gives CASSQVQGNGNQPQHF. This chain joins TRBV4-2 and TRBJ1-5; D perhaps matches TRBD1 (6 bases). The V gene lost 1 base and the J gene lost 2 bases, with 12 bases spanning the gap. The CDR3 covers 16 residues. The germline gives CDR1 LGHNA, CDR2 YNFKEQ.